This section outlines one T cell receptor (beta chain) sequence together with its context. Its specificity is unknown. Researchers ran the PCR with 60 Vbeta and 13 Jbeta primers. Measured with immunoSEQ multiplex PCR; TCRdb has only the in-frame clones, and not every one. The sample contains about 130,000 clones, 80% of which appear only once. This specimen comes from a study of cytomegalovirus exposure and HLA in healthy donors. Donors likely had unrecorded immune exposures despite being nominally healthy when sampled. Points from the study as a whole: Later analysis showed most CMV-associated TCR beta chains appearing HLA-restricted. Among TCR beta chains, those listed as cytomegalovirus-associated numbered fewer than 200.

Germline assignment: CDR1 MNHEY and CDR2 SVGAGI. The length of the CDR3 is 15 residues. Trimming cost V 10 bases and J 7 bases, with 25 bases left between them. This chain joins TRBV6-5 and TRBJ1-1; D gene ambiguous. This clonotype was obtained from a man aged 25-45 years in good health and CMV-seropositive. Material: PBMCs. The CDR3 nucleotides are TGTGCCACCACGACGGGGAGGGCCGATAGGAGTGAAGCTTTCTTT. Translating gives CATTTGRADRSEAFF.